The sample holds one count of the clone carrying this T cell receptor (beta chain). Possible read error: a much larger clone is one base away. In building TCR beta libraries, iRepertoire HTBI primers were used together with Arm-PCR of CDR3 regions. TCRdb redid the calling of the multiplex PCR reads with MiXCR, one entry per CDR3 protein. The sample holds a few hundred thousand distinct CDR3 sequences, 20% to 25% seen once. The CDR3 length is 14 residues. Germline values: CDR1 SGHVS, CDR2 FNYEAQ. This sample is drawn from a study of regulatory T cells in long-lasting Graves disease. Documented time point: persistent/refractory GD, antithyroid drugs over 5 years with positive TRAb. RNA extracted from PBMCs served as the sequencing template.

The chain employs TRBV7-6 and TRBJ2-7; D ambiguous. This specimen consisted of peripheral blood mononuclear cells (PBMCs), obtained when the disease was refractory, from a patient treated with antithyroid drugs. This receptor was obtained from a female donor with Graves disease. CDR3 region: CASSPMDGTYGQYF. DNA of the CDR3: TGTGCCAGCAGCCCTATGGACGGAACCTACGGGCAGTACTTC.